This TCR beta chain was recovered during a study of blood T cell repertoires in COVID-19. At the level of the study: Sites across the United States, Italy and Spain contributed samples from acute and convalescent COVID-19.

Trimming took off 2 bases at V and 4 bases at J, with 8 bases between the two ends. Germline CDR1 reads ENHRY; CDR2 reads SYGVKD. CDR3 length: 13 residues. This clone was picked up one time. In the original analysis: Amplification of reference gene primers was used by the study to estimate nucleated cell counts. Measured with immunoSEQ multiplex PCR; TCRdb has only the in-frame clones, and not every one. That table is the source of V, J and clone size, and D and trimming were worked out from the DNA. The sample lists 70,000 to 95,000 clones, 70% to 85% occurring once. The TCR originated in a woman aged 55-70 years with acute or convalescent COVID-19. Sequencing input: peripheral blood. The V gene is TRBV10-3, the J gene TRBJ1-2; D might be TRBD1 (6 bases). The CDR3 is CAISERGSYGYTF. CDR3 DNA: TGTGCCATCAGTGAGAGGGGGTCCTATGGCTACACCTTC.